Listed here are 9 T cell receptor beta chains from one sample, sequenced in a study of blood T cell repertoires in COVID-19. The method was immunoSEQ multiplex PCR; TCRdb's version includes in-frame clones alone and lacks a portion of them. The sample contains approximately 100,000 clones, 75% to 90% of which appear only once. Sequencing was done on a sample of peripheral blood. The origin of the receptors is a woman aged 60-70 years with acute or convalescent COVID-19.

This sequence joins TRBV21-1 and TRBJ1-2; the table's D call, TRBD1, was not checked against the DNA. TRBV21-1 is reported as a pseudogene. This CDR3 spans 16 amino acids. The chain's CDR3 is CASSKKGAGFDYGYTF. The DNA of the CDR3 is TGTGCCAGCAGCAAAAAAGGGGCAGGGTTTGACTATGGCTACACCTTC.

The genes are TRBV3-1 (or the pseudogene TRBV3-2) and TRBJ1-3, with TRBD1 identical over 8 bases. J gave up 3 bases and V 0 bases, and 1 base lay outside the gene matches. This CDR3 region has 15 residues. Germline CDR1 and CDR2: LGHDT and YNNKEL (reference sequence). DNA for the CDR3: TGTGCCAGCAGCCAAGAACAGGGGGGTGGAAACACCATATATTTT. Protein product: CASSQEQGGGNTIYF.

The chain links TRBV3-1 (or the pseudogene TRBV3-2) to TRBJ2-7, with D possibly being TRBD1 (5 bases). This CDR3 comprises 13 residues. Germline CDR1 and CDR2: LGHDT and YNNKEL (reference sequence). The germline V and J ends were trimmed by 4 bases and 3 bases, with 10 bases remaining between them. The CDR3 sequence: CASSRRQGYEQYF. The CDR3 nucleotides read TGTGCCAGCAGCCGGCGCCAGGGCTACGAGCAGTACTTC.

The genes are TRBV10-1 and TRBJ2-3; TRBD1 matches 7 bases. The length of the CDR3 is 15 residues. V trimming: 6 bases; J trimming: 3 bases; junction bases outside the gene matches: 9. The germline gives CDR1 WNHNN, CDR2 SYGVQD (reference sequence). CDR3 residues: CASRQGTGATDTQYF. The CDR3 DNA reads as TGCGCCAGCAGGCAGGGAACAGGGGCAACAGATACGCAGTATTTT.

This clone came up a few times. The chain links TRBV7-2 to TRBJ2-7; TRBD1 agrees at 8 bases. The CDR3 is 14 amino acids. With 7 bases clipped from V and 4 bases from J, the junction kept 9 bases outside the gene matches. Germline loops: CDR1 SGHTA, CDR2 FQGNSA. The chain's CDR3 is CASTRATGEYEQYF. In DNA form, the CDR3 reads TGTGCCAGCACTCGGGCGACAGGGGAATACGAGCAGTACTTC.

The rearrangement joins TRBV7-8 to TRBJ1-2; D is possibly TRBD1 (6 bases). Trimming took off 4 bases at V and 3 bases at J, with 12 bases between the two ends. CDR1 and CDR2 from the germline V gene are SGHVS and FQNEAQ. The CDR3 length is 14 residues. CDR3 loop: CASSSATGYYGYTF. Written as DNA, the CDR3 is TGTGCCAGCAGCTCTGCGACAGGCTACTATGGCTACACCTTC.

The DNA of the CDR3 is TGTGCCAGCAGCTTGGGGGGGCTTCGAGGGCAGCCCCAGCATTTT. Amino acid sequence: CASSLGGLRGQPQHF. V usage is TRBV5-6 and J usage is TRBJ1-5, with D maybe TRBD1 (6 bases). V was cut by 0 bases and J by 7 bases, with 14 bases left in between. From germline, CDR1 is SGHDT and CDR2 YYEEEE. CDR3 length equals 15 residues. Full variable domain (remainder filled in from reference TRBV5-6 and TRBJ1-5): DAGVTQSPTHLIKTRGQQVTLRCSPKSGHDTVSWYQQALGQGPQFIFQYYEEEERQRGNFPDRFSGHQFPNYSSELNVNALLLGDSALYLCASSLGGLRGQPQHFGDGTRLSIL.

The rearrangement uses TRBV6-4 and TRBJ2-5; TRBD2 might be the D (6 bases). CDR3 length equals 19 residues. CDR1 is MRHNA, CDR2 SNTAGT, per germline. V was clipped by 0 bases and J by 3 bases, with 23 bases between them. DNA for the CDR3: TGTGCCAGCAGTGACTCAGGAGGGAGACGGTCAACTGAGGAAGAGACCCAGTACTTC. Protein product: CASSDSGGRRSTEEETQYF.

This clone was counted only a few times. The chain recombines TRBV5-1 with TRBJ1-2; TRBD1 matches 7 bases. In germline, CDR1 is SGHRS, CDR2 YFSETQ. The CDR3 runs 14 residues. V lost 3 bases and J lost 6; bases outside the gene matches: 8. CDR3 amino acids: CASSSGTVFDGYTF. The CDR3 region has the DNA TGCGCCAGCAGCTCGGGGACAGTTTTCGATGGCTACACCTTC.